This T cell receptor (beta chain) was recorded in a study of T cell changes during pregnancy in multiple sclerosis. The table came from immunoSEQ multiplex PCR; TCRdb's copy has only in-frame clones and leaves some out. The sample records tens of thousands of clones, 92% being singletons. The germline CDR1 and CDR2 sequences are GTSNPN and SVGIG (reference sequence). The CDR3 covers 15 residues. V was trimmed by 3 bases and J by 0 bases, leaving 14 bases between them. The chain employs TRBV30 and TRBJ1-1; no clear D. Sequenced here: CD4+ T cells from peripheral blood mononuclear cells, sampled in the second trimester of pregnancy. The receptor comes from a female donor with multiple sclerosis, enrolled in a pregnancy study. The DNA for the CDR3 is TGTGCCTGGAGGAGATCACTAGGAATGAACACTGAAGCTTTCTTT. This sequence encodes CAWRRSLGMNTEAFF. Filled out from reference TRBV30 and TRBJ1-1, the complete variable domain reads SQTIHQWPATLVQPVGSPLSLECTVEGTSNPNLYWYRQAAGRGLQLLFYSVGIGQISSEVPQNLSASRPQDRQFILSSKKLLLSDSGFYLCAWRRSLGMNTEAFFGQGTRLTVV.